What follows describes a single T cell receptor (beta chain). What it binds is not known. PCR involved 60 Vbeta and 13 Jbeta primers. This table comes from immunoSEQ multiplex PCR, and its TCRdb copy is limited to in-frame clones, with some not included. The sample has fewer than 250,000 clones, over 70% seen once. Germline CDR1 SGHNT, CDR2 YYREEE (reference sequence). The CDR3 contains 16 residues. Trimming shortened V by 4 bases and J by 0 bases, and 14 bases separated the two germline ends. These data come from a study of cytomegalovirus exposure and HLA in healthy donors. Broader study findings: Cytomegalovirus association was listed for under 200 TCR beta chains.

The clonotype originates from a woman aged 18-29 years in good health and CMV-seronegative. V is TRBV5-4 and J is TRBJ1-3; no firm D call. The specimen was PBMCs. CDR3 amino acids: CASSLRGRFSGNTIYF. The DNA for the CDR3 is TGTGCCAGCAGCCTCCGCGGGCGGTTCTCTGGAAACACCATATATTTT. Complete variable domain (other parts from reference TRBV5-4 and TRBJ1-3): ETGVTQSPTHLIKTRGQQVTLRCSSQSGHNTVSWYQQALGQGPQFIFQYYREEENGRGNFPPRFSGLQFPNYSSELNVNALELDDSALYLCASSLRGRFSGNTIYFGEGSWLTVV.